This TCR beta chain came from a study of blood T cell repertoires in COVID-19. About the research overall: Italy, Spain and the United States were the sources of the convalescent and acute COVID-19 samples. PBMCs, B-cell-depleted T cells, or T cells were the source of the cDNA or gDNA that made up the material.

TCRdb's table, derived via immunoSEQ multiplex PCR, lists solely in-frame clones and lacks some. There are 47,000 or so clones in the sample; about 86% occur only once, and 20% to 25% lies in the top ten. Germline V gene lookup returns CDR1 LGHDT and CDR2 YNNKEL (reference sequence). Trimming shortened V by 4 bases and J by 5 bases, and 14 bases separated the two germline ends. This CDR3 is 14 amino acids long. Input material: peripheral blood. The TCR originated in a woman aged 80 or over with COVID-19, enrolled during active disease. This chain connects TRBV3-1 (or the pseudogene TRBV3-2) to TRBJ1-2, with D unclear. DNA of the CDR3: TGTGCCAGCAGCCCCCATGAGGTTATGTATGGCTACACCTTC. Protein product: CASSPHEVMYGYTF.